The 7 T cell receptor beta chains reported below all come from one sample, sequenced in a study of CD8+CD57+ T cells in acquired aplastic anemia. TCR beta VDJ and CDR3 profiles were obtained from a genomic DNA template. TCRdb reprocessed the reads with MiXCR, giving one entry per CDR3 protein. The data show roughly 500,000 distinct CDR3 sequences, around 33% seen once. The authors sequenced patients whose flow cytometry had shown CD8+CD57+ cell expansion. The sequencing input was sorted CD4+, CD8+, or CD8+CD57+ T cells (not recorded which) from PBMCs. Receptor source: a human donor with aplastic anemia.

This clonotype occurred many times. The chain is built from TRBV9 and TRBJ2-3; D perhaps matches TRBD2 (6 bases). The germline V gene has CDR1 SGDLS and CDR2 YYNGEE. Trimming cost V 2 bases and J 0 bases, with 10 bases left between them. The CDR3 consists of 15 residues. The CDR3 DNA is TGTGCCAGCAGCGTGGCAGGGACTAGCACAGATACGCAGTATTTT. Amino acid sequence: CASSVAGTSTDTQYF.

The V and J genes are TRBV20-1 and TRBJ2-1; D unresolved. The germline gives CDR1 DFQATT, CDR2 SNEGSKA (reference sequence). The germline V and J ends were trimmed by 3 bases and 4 bases, with 13 bases remaining between them. The CDR3 has 14 residues. The CDR3 DNA sequence: TGCAGTGCTAGGGGTGAATCATATTACAATGAGCAGTTCTTC. It specifies CSARGESYYNEQFF.

This clonotype occurred many times. The rearrangement uses TRBV15 and TRBJ2-1; TRBD2 is a possible D gene (5 bases). The CDR3 runs 14 residues. Germline CDR1 reads LNHNV; CDR2 reads YYDKDF (reference sequence). Trimming cost V 4 bases and J 3 bases, with 10 bases left between them. The CDR3 DNA sequence: TGTGCCACCAGCAAGGCGGGCCTCTACAATGAGCAGTTCTTC. It translates to CATSKAGLYNEQFF.

This clonotype was counted ten times or more. The genes are TRBV4-2 and TRBJ2-5, with 8 bases fitting TRBD2. Looked up from germline, CDR1 is LGHNA and CDR2 is YNFKEQ. The junction had 4 bases not matched to a gene; V was cut back by 3 bases and J by 1 base. This CDR3 is built from 15 residues. This CDR3 is CASSQGGRIQETQYF. The DNA of the CDR3 is TGTGCCAGCAGCCAGGGCGGGAGGATCCAAGAGACCCAGTACTTC.

The J gene is TRBJ1-2, the V gene TRBV2; 7 positions agree with TRBD1. Germline CDR1 reads SNHLY; CDR2 reads FYNNEI. V was pared by 8 bases and J by 3 bases, with 6 bases of the junction left unmatched. The CDR3 runs to 13 residues. The chain's CDR3 is CASLGDSHYGYTF. In nucleotides, the CDR3 is TGTGCCAGCTTAGGGGACAGCCACTATGGCTACACCTTC.

As concerns this clonotype: A much larger clone sits a single nucleotide away, making a read error possible. This chain joins TRBV15 and TRBJ2-1; TRBD1 might be the D (6 bases). Trimming removed 7 bases at V and 5 bases at J, with 12 bases between. From germline, CDR1 is LNHNV and CDR2 YYDKDF (reference sequence). The CDR3 covers 13 residues. This CDR3 reads CATKGGTDNEQFF. In DNA, the CDR3 is TGTGCCACCAAAGGGGGAACCGACAATGAGCAGTTCTTC. Full variable domain (outside the CDR3, taken from reference TRBV15 and TRBJ2-1): DAMVIQNPRYQVTQFGKPVTLSCSQTLNHNVMYWYQQKSSQAPKLLFHYYDKDFNNEADTPDNFQSRRPNTSFCFLDIRSPGLGDTAMYLCATKGGTDNEQFFGPGTRLTVL.

This clonotype has just a few counts. J is TRBJ2-3 and V is TRBV20-1; D might be TRBD1 (5 bases). Germline V gene sequence: CDR1 DFQATT, CDR2 SNEGSKA (reference sequence). V shed 5 bases and J shed 5 bases, with 14 bases lying between them. This CDR3 has 13 residues. The CDR3 loop is CSASSGHRDTQYF. The CDR3 nucleotides are TGCAGTGCTTCTTCAGGGCATAGAGATACGCAGTATTTT.